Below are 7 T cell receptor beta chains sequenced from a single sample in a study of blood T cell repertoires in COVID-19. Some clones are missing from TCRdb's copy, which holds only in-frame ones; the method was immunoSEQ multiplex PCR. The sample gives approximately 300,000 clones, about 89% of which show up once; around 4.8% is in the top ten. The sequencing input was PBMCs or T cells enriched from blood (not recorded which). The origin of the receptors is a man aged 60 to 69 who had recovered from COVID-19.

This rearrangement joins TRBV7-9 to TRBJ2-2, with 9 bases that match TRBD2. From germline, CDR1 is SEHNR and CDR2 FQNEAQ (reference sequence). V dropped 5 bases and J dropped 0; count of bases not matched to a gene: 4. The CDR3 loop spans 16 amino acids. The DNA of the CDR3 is TGTGCCAGCAGCCGAATAGCGGGGGCGAACACCGGGGAGCTGTTTTTT. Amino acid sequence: CASSRIAGANTGELFF.

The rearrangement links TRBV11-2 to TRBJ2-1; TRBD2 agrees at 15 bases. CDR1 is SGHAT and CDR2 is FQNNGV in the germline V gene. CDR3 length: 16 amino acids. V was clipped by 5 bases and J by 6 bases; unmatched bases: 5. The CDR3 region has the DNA TGTGCCAGCAGCCCCGCGGGACTAGCGGGAGGCAATGAGCAGTTCTTC. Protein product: CASSPAGLAGGNEQFF.

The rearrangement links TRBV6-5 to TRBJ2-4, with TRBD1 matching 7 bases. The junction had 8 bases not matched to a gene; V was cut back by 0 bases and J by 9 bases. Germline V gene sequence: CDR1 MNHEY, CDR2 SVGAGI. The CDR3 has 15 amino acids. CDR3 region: CASSYSTGTNGIQYF. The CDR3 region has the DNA TGTGCCAGCAGTTACTCGACAGGGACGAATGGCATTCAGTACTTC.

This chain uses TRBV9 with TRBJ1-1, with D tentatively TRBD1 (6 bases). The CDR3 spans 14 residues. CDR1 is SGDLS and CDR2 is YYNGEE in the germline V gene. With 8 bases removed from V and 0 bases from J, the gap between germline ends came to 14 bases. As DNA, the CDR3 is TGTGCCAGGACCCCCCCAGGGGTGAACACTGAAGCTTTCTTT. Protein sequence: CARTPPGVNTEAFF.

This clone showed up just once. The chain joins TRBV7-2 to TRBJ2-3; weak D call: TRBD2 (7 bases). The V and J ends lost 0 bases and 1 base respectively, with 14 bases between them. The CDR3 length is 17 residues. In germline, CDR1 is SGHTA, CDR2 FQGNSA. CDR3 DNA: TGTGCCAGCAGCTTAGCGTGGGGGGGCCCGGGCACAGATACGCAGTATTTT. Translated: CASSLAWGGPGTDTQYF.

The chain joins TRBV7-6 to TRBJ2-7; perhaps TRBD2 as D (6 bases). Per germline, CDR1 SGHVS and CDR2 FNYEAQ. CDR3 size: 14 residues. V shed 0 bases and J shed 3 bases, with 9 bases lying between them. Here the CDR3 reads CASSLALDYYEQYF. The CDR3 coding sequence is TGTGCCAGCAGCTTAGCGCTGGACTACTACGAGCAGTACTTC.

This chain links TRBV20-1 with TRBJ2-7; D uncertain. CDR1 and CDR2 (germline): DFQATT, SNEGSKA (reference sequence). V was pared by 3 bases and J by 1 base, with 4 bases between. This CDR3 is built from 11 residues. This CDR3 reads CSASSSYEQYF. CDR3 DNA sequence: TGCAGTGCTAGCAGTTCCTACGAGCAGTACTTC.